This paragraph reports one T cell receptor beta chain. The sample is drawn from a study of shared clonotypes between healthy human individuals. The CDR3 length is 14 residues. The data were produced by immunoSEQ multiplex PCR, yet TCRdb's version contains in-frame clones alone and is incomplete. The sample carries roughly 1.4 million clones, approximately 98.5% recorded once. The sequencing input was naive CD4+ T cells sorted from blood. Subset specified: CD45RA+ positively selected. This chain connects TRBV21-1 to TRBJ2-1; the table calls TRBD1, which could not be checked here. TRBV21-1 is designated a pseudogene. The receptor was isolated from a man younger than 40 in good health. The CDR3 nucleotides read TGTGCCAGCAGCAAAGGCGGACAGGGGTTCGGGCAGTTCTTC. Protein sequence: CASSKGGQGFGQFF.